This T cell receptor beta chain was sequenced in a study of CD8+ T cells in alopecia areata. Whole-study context: Treated patients were dosed with oral tofacitinib, taking 5 to 10 mg twice daily. Regarding the study as a whole: Both scalp clonality and the expanded CD8+ clones among the top 100 showed a significant decrease with tofacitinib.

Documented treatment: oral pan-JAK inhibitor, 5-10 mg twice daily. Extraction and reverse transcription of RNA yielded cDNA as the sequencing template. The data were produced by immunoSEQ multiplex PCR, yet TCRdb's version contains in-frame clones alone and is incomplete. Of fewer than 100,000 clones listed, around 71% are singletons. The CDR3 spans 15 residues. Trimming removed 1 base at V and 5 bases at J, with 14 bases between. With regard to this clone: Its specificity is unknown.

This clonotype originated in a human donor with alopecia areata. The chain has TRBV23-1 and TRBJ2-5; a weak D match, TRBD2 (6 bases). TRBV23-1 carries the ORF label, with uncertain function. Sequenced here: CD8+ T cells sorted from blood, sampled at week 44, from a patient treated with tofacitinib. In DNA form, the CDR3 reads TGCGCCAGCAGTCAATATGGGGTTGCGGGGGAGACCCAGTACTTC. Amino acid sequence: CASSQYGVAGETQYF.